This T cell receptor (beta chain) appears in the sequencing data of a study of cytomegalovirus exposure and HLA in healthy donors (dated by TCRdb to 2016 to 2017). Describing the broader study: According to an earlier analysis of 550 to 750 of the donors, 150 million to 200 million T cells yielded some 120 million unique TCR beta sequences and about 300 Gb of sequence data. A later genetic analysis took genome-wide SNP genotypes for about 55% of the 666 donors and used that subset as a discovery cohort. The study aimed to test whether cataloging public T cell receptors could reveal signatures of past pathogen exposure. Because of strong linkage in the cohort, 5 or 6 DR-DQ haplotypes were treated as single units for association and clustering. Along with the roughly 700-subject first cohort, a separate validation cohort of over a hundred different subjects was used. Donor age, sex, ethnicity and CMV serostatus were collected together with the repertoire data. Of the roughly 420 genotyped donors, 65% to 90% were placed in the genetic ancestry cluster associated with self-reported Caucasian donors. The later analysis used no new phenotypic data to find candidate immune exposures, relying instead on TCR beta sequences and their occurrence across donors. The study profiled the T cell repertoires of hundreds of subjects by immunosequencing and related them to cytomegalovirus serostatus. The number of typed donors differed by locus: about 629-640 for A, B, C, DRB1 and DQB1; approximately 530 for DQA1; some 610 for DPA1; and 450 to 480 for DPB1. Every discovery cohort repertoire had been produced on one sequencing platform. Both class I and class II loci were covered by HLA typing, at four-digit resolution. To decide whether each TCR beta V gene segment behaved as functional or pseudogenic, an earlier analysis of fewer than 750 of the donors relied on high-throughput TCR beta sequencing. The study combined high-throughput TCR immunosequencing, statistical association of individual TCRs with disease status, and machine learning to predict cytomegalovirus infection status. Roughly 300 gigabases of sequencing data and roughly 90 million unique TCR sequences were included in an early release covering several hundred HLA-typed donors. Among about 410 genotyped donors of the cohort, an average of around 250,000 unique TCR beta nucleotide sequences was sequenced per donor, of which roughly 18% were non-productive. To study patterns of TCR occurrence, a later analysis re-analyzed previously published TCR beta repertoires from around 700 donors and added high-resolution HLA genotyping.

The library relied on the immunoSEQ multiplex PCR assay. The multiplex PCR relied on a mix of 60 forward primers for TCR Vbeta segments and 13 reverse primers for TCR Jbeta segments. A multiplex PCR assay on genomic DNA amplified the CDR3 region of rearranged TCR beta genes. The amplified TCR beta libraries were sequenced on the Illumina HiSeq System as 87-base-pair reads. The published analysis was carried out like this. In a later analysis, some 80 million unique TCR beta chains were counted across the approximately 640 repertoires, and roughly 9.9 million of these chains were shared by at least two donors. A nearest-neighbor algorithm error-corrected the raw reads and collapsed the reads into unique sequences, merging closely related sequences to remove PCR and sequencing errors. V, D and J gene segments were assigned by aligning CDR3 sequences to IMGT reference sequences. For a sequence to be retained, a match of at least six nucleotides was required to both a V gene segment and a J gene segment. A rearrangement was called productive if the CDR3 had no stop codons and remained in frame with V and J, and every other rearrangement was called non-productive. Following IMGT convention, CDR3 was defined as the stretch from the second conserved V-encoded cysteine to the conserved J-encoded phenylalanine. In an earlier analysis of more than 550 of the donors, sequences lacking an unambiguous match to a single V gene segment were excluded. An earlier analysis of several hundred of the donors called V segments functional above 56.7% productive rearrangements and segregating when the between-donor standard deviation exceeded 5%. A statistical classification framework was built to diagnose cytomegalovirus status from the catalog of TCR beta chain sequences. V and J gene assignment, in a later analysis, came from comparing TCR nucleotide sequences with IMGT/GENE-DB human TR gene sequences. The TCRdist pipeline was used in a later analysis to assign CDR3 sequences and most-parsimonious VDJ recombination scenarios. In a later analysis, each TCR beta chain was defined by its CDR3 amino acid sequence together with its V-gene family, and reads lacking a unique V-gene family were excluded. To address suspected cross-contamination and a sequencing artifact, a later analysis removed approximately 600 highly shared, low-generation-probability nucleotide sequences. For each public chain, a later analysis derived a clonal expansion index from normalized ranks of inferred template counts within each repertoire. In a later analysis, generation probabilities were computed using a VDJ recombination model fitted to out-of-frame rearrangements, and the results were checked against IGoR. In a later analysis, TCR-TCR, TCR-HLA and TCR-CMV co-occurrence was scored with hypergeometric tests, and a repertoire-size bias correction was applied to TCR pairs. False discovery rates were estimated in a later analysis by permuting HLA or CMV assignments 20 times. A later analysis grouped co-occurring TCRs with DBSCAN, adding TCRdist sequence similarity when clustering within HLA-allele-positive subsets. For co-occurrence clustering, repertoires with fewer than 30,000 or more than 120,000 public chains were excluded, along with 5 or 6 repertoires with anomalous nucleotide sharing. This immuneACCESS table, as held by TCRdb, lists in-frame sequences with V and J called but not all clones. Of the missing ones, under half trace to an unresolved V gene in checked studies; the others have no known cause. For V, J and clone size, that table is used; D and trimming come from the DNA. The sample table holds roughly 100,000 clones, of which roughly four fifths were seen once. Of the sample, roughly 3.6% falls within the top ten clones.

Broader findings and caveats from the paper: Because some donors lacked HLA typing at each locus, the association tests relied only on the typed subset. Linkage disequilibrium might explain the correlated functional status among segregating V segments, but an unknown experimental factor could not be excluded. When HLA alleles, especially DR and DQ, strongly co-occurred, attributing TCR associations to individual alleles was difficult. This cohort had only TCR beta chains sequenced, and the lack of alpha or paired-chain data limited which features could be detected. The authors suggested that the approach could potentially be generalized to other disease states and immunological phenotypes. In a later analysis, 15,000 to 20,000 TCR beta sequences were associated with specific HLA alleles at a false discovery rate of 0.05. A further reported finding was that TCR beta sequences accurately predicted the HLA-A and HLA-B alleles for most subjects in the first cohort. While some public TCRs were present in many individuals, most TCR sequences turned up only very rarely across donors. Most CMV-associated TCR beta chains appeared to be HLA-restricted in a later analysis, and the HLA associations seemed to be driven largely by CMV exposure. In an earlier analysis of approximately 590 of the donors, most TCR beta V segments appeared in productive rearrangements about 87% or about 30% of the time, broadly matching IMGT annotations. The only immune exposure information available for the cohort was CMV serostatus. In both the original and validation cohorts, the classifier was reported to diagnose cytomegalovirus status with high specificity and sensitivity. In vitro tests confirmed that a few of the cytomegalovirus-associated TCR beta chains recognize cytomegalovirus antigens. A later genetic analysis associated a missense DCLRE1C variant with V-gene and J-gene trimming of TCR beta chains, and an independent cohort replicated the association. Because counts were too low, about 17 rarely observed V segments, including chromosome 9 orphons, were excluded from the earlier analysis of 587 of the donors. Roughly uniform sequencing depth across donors was assumed in presence/absence analyses, although this assumption may not hold. In a later analysis, HLA-associated TCR beta chains showed more clonal expansion and lower generation probabilities than non-associated chains that were equally common. The study gave a list of 150 to 200 TCR beta chains associated with cytomegalovirus. According to a later analysis, parvovirus B19, influenza, CMV and Epstein-Barr virus appeared linked to several top co-occurrence clusters. According to a later analysis, TCR association rates differed among HLA loci, with DRB1 alleles showing the most associated TCRs and HLA-C alleles showing the fewest. A cluster of highly shared sequence variants was judged likely to represent a technical artifact of the sequencing pipeline. Because the 87-base-pair reads could not distinguish some IMGT-functional V segments, including TRBV6-2 and TRBV6-3, those segments were excluded. In a later genetic analysis, fewer N-insertions in productive TCRs were reported among donors in an Asian-associated ancestry cluster than the approximately 670-donor mean.

Reading the germline V gene gives CDR1 SGHVS and CDR2 FNYEAQ. The CDR3 has 16 amino acids, counting the end cysteine and phenylalanine. Only CDR3 DNA remains: 48 bases, in frame from the first base. V is clipped by 3 bases and J by 6 bases, and the sequence between their germline boundaries is 18 bases long. The cohort was made up of roughly 670 healthy bone marrow donors. At the time of sampling, all cohort members were nominally healthy, though unrecorded immune exposures were likely present. The donor was CMV seronegative and was included in the group of about 350 seronegative cohort members. Every donor gave a peripheral blood sample, and the peripheral blood mononuclear cells from that sample were used for TCR beta sequencing. Genomic DNA was extracted from the blood cell samples with the Qiagen DNeasy Blood Extraction Kit. In the case of this clone: Its recognized antigen is unknown. No base qualities exist here, and no much larger clone lies one base off it.

The chain links TRBV7-6 with TRBJ1-5; the D gene cannot be resolved reliably. What was sequenced was PBMCs. The clonotype was recovered from a man in his sixties in good health and CMV-seronegative. The sequenced DNA: TGTGCCAGCAGCTTCCAGCCGGGAGGGTGGGCTCAGCCCCAGCATTTT. The encoded protein is CASSFQPGGWAQPQHF.